Sequencing of this T cell receptor beta chain was carried out in a study of long-term antiretroviral therapy in people with HIV. The CDR3 runs 15 residues. The germline gives CDR1 SGDLS, CDR2 YYNGEE. After removal of 4 bases from V and 4 bases from J, the junction contained 9 bases not matched to a gene. Samples were assayed with immunoSEQ v3.0 at survey level. The protocol was immunoSEQ multiplex PCR, while the TCRdb copy is restricted to in-frame clones and leaves out a portion. The sample holds tens of thousands of clones; about 94% are singletons and the top ten take about 9.3%. Material: unsorted PBMCs, obtained 6.2 years after starting antiretroviral therapy. The V gene is TRBV9, the J gene TRBJ2-7, with 9 bases aligning to TRBD2. The sequence was obtained from a man aged 40-50 years with HIV. CDR3 protein: CASSPWREGIYEQYF. Written as DNA, the CDR3 is TGTGCCAGCAGCCCATGGCGGGAGGGCATTTACGAGCAGTACTTC.